This entry is about one T cell receptor (beta chain). Antigen: not known. The data stem from a study of blood T cells in healthy people across ages. Study information: Roughly one uniquely barcoded beta molecule per two T cells was captured. Study conclusions and caveats: A roughly linear age-dependent decrease characterized TCR beta diversity per million T cells. More naive CD4+ cells and higher diversity marked long-lived donors relative to aged donors.

PBMCs, at least 6.5 million per sample, were isolated. V lost 5 bases to trimming and J lost 2 bases, with 15 bases between them. Germline V gene sequence: CDR1 MDHEN, CDR2 SYDVKM. CDR3 length: 15 residues. PCR was performed a second time for about 7 to 12 cycles using a sample-barcoded 5' primer and a J-beta primer mix. MiXCR, run by TCRdb on the 5' RACE reads, gives a single entry per CDR3 protein. Of more than 800,000 distinct CDR3 sequences in the sample, more than 25% were seen once. The sequencing input was blood. The sequence derives from a woman over 75 in good health. The chain couples TRBV28 to TRBJ1-1; D remains ambiguous. The CDR3 nucleotides read TGTGCCAGCAGTCCCCCCGGGTCCCTCAACACTGAAGCTTTCTTT. It specifies CASSPPGSLNTEAFF.